This is a list of T cell receptor beta chains from one sample in a study of CD8 T cells in Susac syndrome. MiXCR, applied by TCRdb to the immunoSEQ multiplex PCR reads, yields one record per CDR3 protein. The data contain tens of thousands of distinct CDR3 sequences, roughly 94% of them singletons. The source material was CD4+ T cells from PBMCs. Receptor source: a human donor with Susac syndrome. The CDR3 runs from the conserved cysteine through the conserved F or W. Fields, in order: CDR3 length, V gene, J gene, clone size, D gene, CDR3 DNA, CDR3 protein. The D gene is left open where the match is weak. Clone size is not always given. Where it is, it says once, few, many or a class for expanded clones.

>14|TRBV20-1|TRBJ2-5|NA|NA
TGCAGTGCTAGAGCCCGGCCGGTCCAAGAGACCCAGTACTTC
CSARARPVQETQYF
>16|TRBV7-2|TRBJ2-1|once|TRBD2
TGTGCCAGCAGCTTATTACCCAGCGGGGGGAACAATGAGCAGTTCTTC
CASSLLPSGGNNEQFF
>17|TRBV19|TRBJ2-6|NA|NA
TGTGCCAGTAGCCGGGACGTTACGAGCTCTGGGGCCAACGTCCTGACTTTC
CASSRDVTSSGANVLTF
>11|TRBV13|TRBJ2-5|NA|NA
TGTGCCAGCAGCTTAATGGAGACCCAGTACTTC
CASSLMETQYF
>9|TRBV29-1|TRBJ2-7|NA|NA
TGCAGCCATTGGTACGAGCAGTACTTC
CSHWYEQYF
>12|TRBV29-1|TRBJ2-2|NA|NA
TGCAGCGTTGTTCTCGGGACCGGGGAGCTGTTTTTT
CSVVLGTGELFF
>13|TRBV25-1|TRBJ2-5|NA|NA
TGTGCCAGCAGTGGAAGGGGGGTGGAGACCCAGTACTTC
CASSGRGVETQYF
>13|TRBV3-1|TRBJ2-3|NA|NA
TGTGCCAGCAGCCCCCTTCCGGGGGATACGCAGTATTTT
CASSPLPGDTQYF
>14|TRBV29-1|TRBJ2-7|NA|TRBD1
TGCAGCTTTTCATTACAGGGGGCCAGCTACGAGCAGTACTTC
CSFSLQGASYEQYF
>12|TRBV29-1|TRBJ1-1|NA|NA
TGCAGCGTCCTAGGTGAGGGTGCTGAAGCTTTCTTT
CSVLGEGAEAFF